The 32 T cell receptor beta chains presented below share a single source sample, sequenced in a study of blood T cell repertoires in COVID-19 (TCRdb year 2020). Preparation of the library involved the immunoSEQ multiplex PCR assay. In TCRdb, the immuneACCESS table is reduced to in-frame sequences with V and J assigned. These tables do not hold every clone; where another copy was compared, an unresolved V gene accounts for under half, and the others remain unexplained. Here the sample has about 200,000 clones; 80% occur a single time. About 5.5% of the sample is taken by the ten largest. The sequencing input was peripheral blood. Source of these receptors: a woman in her seventies with acute or convalescent COVID-19.

The chain is built from TRBV7-6 and TRBJ2-2, with D unresolved. Per the germline V gene, CDR1 is SGHVS and CDR2 is FNYEAQ. The CDR3 has 16 amino acids. V was trimmed by 0 bases and J by 4 bases, leaving 12 bases between them. The CDR3 DNA reads as TGTGCCAGCAGCTTAGCGCAGGCGATAACCACCGGGGAGCTGTTTTTT. This gives the protein CASSLAQAITTGELFF.

The rearrangement links TRBV7-2 to TRBJ2-7, with D possibly being TRBD2 (5 bases). The CDR3 runs 14 residues. The V gene's germline CDR1 is SGHTA and CDR2 FQGNSA. Trimming stripped 5 bases from V and 6 bases from J, with 17 bases between. CDR3 DNA sequence: TGTGCCAGCAGCCCCGCAGCGGCCCCCTCCGAGCAGTACTTC. Translated: CASSPAAAPSEQYF.

This rearrangement joins TRBV2 to TRBJ2-3; 10 positions agree with TRBD2. The germline V gene has CDR1 SNHLY and CDR2 FYNNEI. Unmatched junction bases numbered 11, after V lost 6 bases and J lost 5 bases. This CDR3 contains 16 residues. CDR3 bases: TGTGCCAGCAGGGTTACTAGCGGGACCTGGATAGATACGCAGTATTTT. It encodes CASRVTSGTWIDTQYF.

This chain uses TRBV7-2 with TRBJ2-3, with 9 bases matching TRBD2. The J segment lost 6 bases and the V segment lost 3 bases, leaving 7 bases of the junction unmatched. The germline V gene encodes CDR1 SGHTA and CDR2 FQGNSA. This CDR3 has 15 amino acids. The CDR3 nucleotides are TGTGCCAGCAGCTTTGGCGGGAGGGCCGAGGATACGCAGTATTTT. This sequence encodes CASSFGGRAEDTQYF. Complete variable domain (other parts from reference TRBV7-2 and TRBJ2-3): GAGVSQSPSNKVTEKGKDVELRCDPISGHTALYWYRQSLGQGLEFLIYFQGNSAPDKSGLPSDRFSAERTGGSVSTLTIQRTQQEDSAVYLCASSFGGRAEDTQYFGPGTRLTVL.

V and J are TRBV5-1 and TRBJ1-1; D is possibly TRBD1 (5 bases). Trimming cost V 6 bases and J 0 bases, with 12 bases left between them. The CDR3 consists of 14 residues. Germline loops: CDR1 SGHRS, CDR2 YFSETQ. The CDR3 DNA reads as TGCGCCAGCAAAGACAGCAATATGAACACTGAAGCTTTCTTT. This codes for CASKDSNMNTEAFF.

The gene calls are TRBV27 and TRBJ2-1, with TRBD2 identical over 7 bases. The CDR3 extends over 14 amino acids. V lost 6 bases, J lost 4 bases, and 6 bases stayed unmatched. CDR1 is MNHEY, CDR2 SMNVEV, per germline (reference sequence). The CDR3 sequence is CASSRDYSYNEQFF. CDR3 coding DNA: TGTGCCAGCAGCAGGGACTACTCTTACAATGAGCAGTTCTTC.

This rearrangement joins TRBV10-3 to TRBJ1-1; D is possibly TRBD1 (6 bases). The ends were cut back, 3 bases at V and 5 bases at J, with 10 bases in the middle. In germline, CDR1 is ENHRY, CDR2 SYGVKD. The CDR3 loop spans 13 amino acids. The CDR3, as DNA: TGTGCCATCAGTGATGCGGGGGCGACTGAAGCTTTCTTT. This codes for CAISDAGATEAFF.

The J gene is TRBJ2-5, the V gene TRBV10-3, with 10 nucleotides matching TRBD2. Germline loops: CDR1 ENHRY, CDR2 SYGVKD. This CDR3 has 18 amino acids. Trimming removed 3 bases from V and 2 bases from J; junction bases left unmatched: 12. CDR3 in DNA: TGTGCCATCAGTGACCCCGTCCGACTAGCGGGCTCACAAGAGACCCAGTACTTC. Protein product: CAISDPVRLAGSQETQYF.

The rearrangement uses TRBV6-6 and TRBJ2-1; TRBD1 agrees at 7 bases. Trimming took 6 bases from V and 6 from J; bases not matched to a gene: 8. The V gene's germline CDR1 is MNHNY and CDR2 SVGAGI (reference sequence). This CDR3 has 14 residues. The CDR3 sequence is CASRLGQLSNEQFF. CDR3 nucleotides: TGTGCCAGCAGGCTGGGACAGCTATCCAATGAGCAGTTCTTC.

The chain couples TRBV28 to TRBJ1-2, with D possibly TRBD1 on 6 matching bases. The CDR3 has 13 residues. Trimming took 7 bases from V and 8 from J, leaving 17 bases between them. Germline CDR1 is MDHEN and CDR2 is SYDVKM. In nucleotides, the CDR3 is TGTGCCAGCATCCGCGGGGGCAAGGAAGGCTACACCTTC. It translates to CASIRGGKEGYTF.

The V gene is TRBV2, the J gene TRBJ2-7; 13 bases fit TRBD2. The V segment lost 6 bases and the J segment 3 bases; nucleotides outside the gene matches: 5. The CDR3 runs 15 residues. CDR1 is SNHLY, CDR2 FYNNEI, per germline. The CDR3 DNA reads TGTGCCAGCAGCAGGACTAGCGGGAGATACTACGAGCAGTACTTC. Its protein product is CASSRTSGRYYEQYF.

V is TRBV7-8 and J is TRBJ2-7, with D possibly TRBD1 on 5 matching bases. Germline-derived CDR1 and CDR2 are SGHVS and FQNEAQ. This CDR3 spans 17 amino acids. Trimming removed 3 bases at V and 1 base at J, with 19 bases between. CDR3 loop: CASSFTVGRTGSYEQYF. In DNA, the CDR3 is TGTGCCAGCAGCTTCACCGTGGGGCGCACCGGGTCCTACGAGCAGTACTTC.

The chain employs TRBV30 and TRBJ1-4, with a tentative D call TRBD1 (5 bases). The germline V gene has CDR1 GTSNPN and CDR2 SVGIG (reference sequence). Between the trimmed V and J ends, which lost 0 bases and 4 bases, there was a span of 9 bases. The CDR3 sequence is 14 residues long. CDR3 nucleotide sequence: TGTGCCTGGAGTGTTACAGGCTATAATGAAAAACTGTTTTTT. Residues: CAWSVTGYNEKLFF. The whole variable domain, filled in from reference TRBV30 and TRBJ1-4, reads SQTIHQWPATLVQPVGSPLSLECTVEGTSNPNLYWYRQAAGRGLQLLFYSVGIGQISSEVPQNLSASRPQDRQFILSSKKLLLSDSGFYLCAWSVTGYNEKLFFGSGTQLSVL.

The rearrangement links TRBV11-2 to TRBJ2-2, with TRBD2 as a possible D gene (5 bases). The CDR3 covers 15 residues. From germline, CDR1 is SGHAT and CDR2 FQNNGV. V gave up 5 bases and J gave up 1 base, with 11 bases separating them. The CDR3, as DNA: TGTGCCAGCAGCCCCGGGGTAGTGAACACCGGGGAGCTGTTTTTT. Translating it yields CASSPGVVNTGELFF. Drawing the rest from reference TRBV11-2 and TRBJ2-2, the complete variable domain is EAGVAQSPRYKIIEKRQSVAFWCNPISGHATLYWYQQILGQGPKLLIQFQNNGVVDDSQLPKDRFSAERLKGVDSTLKIQPAKLEDSAVYLCASSPGVVNTGELFFGEGSRLTVL.

The chain combines TRBV30 with TRBJ1-1; D is perhaps TRBD1 (6 bases). Trimming pared 5 bases from V and 1 base from J, leaving 8 bases between. The CDR3 consists of 12 residues. CDR1 and CDR2 from the germline V gene are GTSNPN and SVGIG (reference sequence). The chain's CDR3 is CAWATGNTEAFF. For the CDR3, the DNA is TGTGCCTGGGCGACAGGGAACACTGAAGCTTTCTTT.

The chain recombines TRBV7-9 with TRBJ1-4; TRBD1 aligns across 12 bases. Trimming at V came to 5 bases and at J to 11 bases, leaving 18 bases not matched to a gene. The germline V gene has CDR1 SEHNR and CDR2 FQNEAQ (reference sequence). CDR3 length: 18 residues. The CDR3 DNA reads as TGTGCCAGCAGCCAGGGGCTTGGGACAGGGGGCGCGGATGGGAAACTGTTTTTT. Encoded protein: CASSQGLGTGGADGKLFF.

J is TRBJ2-7 and V is TRBV3-1 (or the pseudogene TRBV3-2); 11 bases fit TRBD2. CDR1 LGHDT and CDR2 YNNKEL come from the germline V gene (reference sequence). The CDR3 has 16 amino acids. Unmatched junction bases numbered 5, after V lost 4 bases and J lost 0 bases. The CDR3: CASSRPTSGVSYEQYF. The CDR3 region has the DNA TGTGCCAGCAGCCGCCCGACTAGCGGGGTCTCCTACGAGCAGTACTTC.

The chain has TRBV24-1 and TRBJ2-7; D unresolved. From germline, CDR1 is KGHDR and CDR2 SFDVKD. This CDR3 has 14 amino acids. The V gene lost 6 bases and the J gene lost 2 bases, with 13 bases spanning the gap. In DNA, the CDR3 is TGTGCCACCAGTACTTCCCACAGTGCCTACGAGCAGTACTTC. It specifies CATSTSHSAYEQYF.

This chain uses TRBV30 with TRBJ1-5; the match to TRBD1 covers 9 bases. The CDR3 is 14 amino acids. Germline V CDR1 and CDR2: GTSNPN, SVGIG (reference sequence). Trimming removed 4 bases from V and 5 bases from J; junction bases left unmatched: 6. The chain's CDR3 is CAWTGTGYDQPQHF. The CDR3 nucleotides are TGTGCCTGGACCGGGACAGGGTACGATCAGCCCCAGCATTTT. The entire variable domain, with the rest obtained from reference TRBV30 and TRBJ1-5, is as follows: SQTIHQWPATLVQPVGSPLSLECTVEGTSNPNLYWYRQAAGRGLQLLFYSVGIGQISSEVPQNLSASRPQDRQFILSSKKLLLSDSGFYLCAWTGTGYDQPQHFGDGTRLSIL.

This chain joins TRBV2 and TRBJ1-1; 8 positions agree with TRBD1. The V segment lost 10 bases and the J segment 3 bases; nucleotides outside the gene matches: 7. The CDR3 is made up of 13 amino acids. The germline V gene encodes CDR1 SNHLY and CDR2 FYNNEI. The CDR3 here is CATMLTGDTEAFF. The CDR3 coding sequence is TGTGCCACCATGCTGACAGGGGACACTGAAGCTTTCTTT.

V and J are TRBV6-6 and TRBJ1-1; TRBD1 is a possible D gene (6 bases). CDR3 size: 15 residues. With 5 bases removed from V and 4 bases from J, the gap between germline ends came to 17 bases. CDR1 is MNHNY, CDR2 SVGAGI, per germline (reference sequence). CDR3 bases: TGTGCCAGCAGTACTTACAGGGATGGAGGCACTGAAGCTTTCTTT. It translates to CASSTYRDGGTEAFF.

J is TRBJ1-3 and V is TRBV6-5; TRBD1 aligns across 7 bases. This CDR3 has 16 amino acids. After removal of 0 bases from V and 2 bases from J, the junction contained 4 bases not matched to a gene. Germline V CDR1 and CDR2: MNHEY, SVGAGI. The CDR3 nucleotides read TGTGCCAGCAGTTACTCGCAGCAGGGGGCTGGAAACACCATATATTTT. Its translation: CASSYSQQGAGNTIYF.

The chain has TRBV6-5 and TRBJ1-1; no definite D call. This CDR3 is built from 13 residues. V lost 5 bases, J lost 1 base, and 8 bases lay in between. Per germline, CDR1 MNHEY and CDR2 SVGAGI. The CDR3 is CASSRLTNTEAFF. CDR3 DNA: TGTGCCAGCAGTCGACTGACGAACACTGAAGCTTTCTTT.

V is TRBV7-9 and J is TRBJ1-1; D uncertain. Between the trimmed V and J ends, which lost 5 bases and 7 bases, there was a span of 14 bases. Germline V lookup: CDR1 SEHNR, CDR2 FQNEAQ (reference sequence). This CDR3 spans 13 amino acids. CDR3 region: CASSLQTADEAFF. The CDR3 DNA is TGTGCCAGCAGCCTCCAGACGGCGGATGAAGCTTTCTTT. The whole variable domain, filled in from reference TRBV7-9 and TRBJ1-1, reads DTGVSQNPRHKITKRGQNVTFRCDPISEHNRLYWYRQTLGQGPEFLTYFQNEAQLEKSRLLSDRFSAERPKGSFSTLEIQRTEQGDSAMYLCASSLQTADEAFFGQGTRLTVV.

V is TRBV24-1 and J is TRBJ2-2; no definite D call. Germline V gene lookup returns CDR1 KGHDR and CDR2 SFDVKD. V lost 4 bases to trimming and J lost 8 bases, with 4 bases between them. The CDR3 totals 11 residues. CDR3 nucleotides: TGTGCCACCAGTGAACTTGGGGAGCTGTTTTTT. It is translated as CATSELGELFF.

This clone is a singleton in its sample. The chain combines TRBV29-1 with TRBJ2-6; 8 bases agree with TRBD1. Germline CDR1 is SQVTM and CDR2 is ANQGSEA. The CDR3 has 14 residues. V lost 6 bases, J lost 4 bases, and 5 bases stayed unmatched. Here the CDR3 DNA reads TGCAGCGTAGCGACAGGGGCGGGGGCCAACGTCCTGACTTTC. The encoded protein is CSVATGAGANVLTF. Full variable domain (outside the CDR3, taken from reference TRBV29-1 and TRBJ2-6): SAVISQKPSRDICQRGTSLTIQCQVDSQVTMMFWYRQQPGQSLTLIATANQGSEATYESGFVIDKFPISRPNLTFSTLTVSNMSPEDSSIYLCSVATGAGANVLTFGAGSRLTVL.

This chain links TRBV9 with TRBJ2-5; 7 nucleotides align to TRBD2. The CDR3 extends over 13 amino acids. V lost 4 bases and J lost 5; bases outside the gene matches: 5. CDR1 and CDR2 (germline): SGDLS, YYNGEE. The CDR3 nucleotides read TGTGCCAGCAGCCCGCTGGGAGGGGAGACCCAGTACTTC. This sequence encodes CASSPLGGETQYF.

The CDR3 is CASRDTGSQGYNSPLHF. In DNA form, the CDR3 reads TGTGCCAGCAGAGATACAGGGAGTCAGGGTTATAATTCACCCCTCCACTTT. This chain connects TRBV28 to TRBJ1-6; D may be TRBD1 (6 bases). V was cut by 6 bases and J by 4 bases, with 19 bases left in between. Germline CDR1 MDHEN, CDR2 SYDVKM. The CDR3 runs to 17 residues.

The J gene is TRBJ2-6, the V gene TRBV3-1 (or the pseudogene TRBV3-2); 7 nucleotides line up with TRBD1. Germline V gives CDR1 LGHDT, CDR2 YNNKEL (reference sequence). The CDR3 is 18 residues long. Trimming at V came to 2 bases and at J to 1 base, leaving 8 bases not matched to a gene. Here the CDR3 reads CASSQLGTAISGANVLTF. CDR3 nucleotide sequence: TGTGCCAGCAGCCAACTCGGGACAGCCATTTCTGGGGCCAACGTCCTGACTTTC.

This clone has just a few counts. The chain carries TRBV6-5 and TRBJ1-2; D might be TRBD1 (6 bases). The CDR3 contains 14 residues. V lost 5 bases to trimming and J lost 4 bases, with 14 bases between them. Per the germline V gene, CDR1 is MNHEY and CDR2 is SVGAGI. The CDR3 coding sequence is TGTGCCAGCAGTACTGATCAGGGGACCTATGGCTACACCTTC. This translates into CASSTDQGTYGYTF.

The V gene is TRBV5-1, the J gene TRBJ1-3, with 11 bases fitting TRBD1. The CDR3 totals 16 residues. V shed 3 bases and J 2 bases; nucleotides not matched to a gene: 4. CDR1 and CDR2 from the germline V gene are SGHRS and YFSETQ. The CDR3 nucleotides are TGCGCCAGCAGCTCAGGACAGGGGGCGGCTGGAAACACCATATATTTT. This translates into CASSSGQGAAGNTIYF.

The genes are TRBV2 and TRBJ1-5; 8 nucleotides match TRBD1. Germline CDR1 SNHLY, CDR2 FYNNEI. V lost 4 bases to trimming and J lost 0 bases; unmatched junction nucleotides: 2. This CDR3 region has 15 residues. The chain's CDR3 is CASSGTGTSNQPQHF. CDR3 sequence (DNA): TGTGCCAGCAGTGGGACAGGGACTAGCAATCAGCCCCAGCATTTT. Full variable domain (outside the CDR3, taken from reference TRBV2 and TRBJ1-5): EPEVTQTPSHQVTQMGQEVILRCVPISNHLYFYWYRQILGQKVEFLVSFYNNEISEKSEIFDDQFSVERPDGSNFTLKIRSTKLEDSAMYFCASSGTGTSNQPQHFGDGTRLSIL.